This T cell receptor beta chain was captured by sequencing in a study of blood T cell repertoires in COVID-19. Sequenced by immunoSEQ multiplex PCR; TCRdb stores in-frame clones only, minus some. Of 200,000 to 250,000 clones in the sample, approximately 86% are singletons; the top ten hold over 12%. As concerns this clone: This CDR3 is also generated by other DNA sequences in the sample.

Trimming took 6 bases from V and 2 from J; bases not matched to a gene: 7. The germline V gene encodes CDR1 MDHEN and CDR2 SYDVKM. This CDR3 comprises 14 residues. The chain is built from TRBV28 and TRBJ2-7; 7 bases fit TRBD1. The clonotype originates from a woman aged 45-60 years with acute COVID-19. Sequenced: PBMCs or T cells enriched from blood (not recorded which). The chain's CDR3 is CASSSPGTAYEQYF. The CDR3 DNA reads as TGTGCCAGCAGCTCACCCGGGACAGCCTACGAGCAGTACTTC.